Sequencing of this TCR beta chain was carried out in a study of T-cell memory formation after mild COVID-19. Study details: Largely, TCR clusters stayed within a single donor.

Germline V gene lookup returns CDR1 MNHNY and CDR2 SVGAGI (reference sequence). The CDR3 extends over 16 amino acids. The V and J ends lost 6 bases and 3 bases respectively, with 15 bases between them. Constant-segment-primed 5'RACE gave TCR alpha and TCR beta cDNA libraries with sample barcodes and UMIs. Each CDR3 protein is one row after TCRdb ran MiXCR on the 5' RACE reads. The sample has 90,000 to 120,000 distinct CDR3 sequences; 18% are singletons. The specimen was PBMCs or a T cell subset sorted from them (not recorded which). V and J are TRBV6-6 and TRBJ2-6; tentatively, D is TRBD2 (7 bases). This TCR was recovered from a man between 18 and 35 years old who had mild COVID-19 (a few samples of this study predate the infection). Cell type and time point are not known. CDR3 region: CASRIGGAGGANVLTF. The CDR3 DNA sequence: TGTGCCAGCAGGATAGGGGGGGCTGGTGGGGCCAACGTCCTGACTTTC.